The T cell receptor beta chain under discussion was sequenced for a study of blood T cells in healthy people across ages. In this sample, this clonotype turned up a few times. Its antigen is unidentified. Notes on the study in general: In long-lived donors, naive CD4+ cell counts and diversity exceeded those of aged donors. Older age went with lower TCR beta diversity per million T cells, in a roughly linear way.

Combining a sample-barcoded 5' primer with a J-beta primer mix, a second PCR ran for about 7 to 12 cycles. MiXCR, applied by TCRdb to the 5' RACE reads, yields one record per CDR3 protein. The table records fewer than 1,000,000 distinct CDR3 sequences, roughly 44% of them present only once. This receptor was obtained from a man in his 60s in good health. Source material: blood.

In DNA, the CDR3 is TGTGCCAGCAGTCCCCTCGCGCTAGCGGGGGGTCCTTCCTACGAGCAGTACTTC. Translation gives CASSPLALAGGPSYEQYF. The chain is built from TRBV27 and TRBJ2-5; 11 bases are a match to TRBD2. The DNA end favors TRBJ2-7, so the J call may be wrong. This CDR3 is 18 amino acids long. The germline V gene encodes CDR1 MNHEY and CDR2 SMNVEV (reference sequence).